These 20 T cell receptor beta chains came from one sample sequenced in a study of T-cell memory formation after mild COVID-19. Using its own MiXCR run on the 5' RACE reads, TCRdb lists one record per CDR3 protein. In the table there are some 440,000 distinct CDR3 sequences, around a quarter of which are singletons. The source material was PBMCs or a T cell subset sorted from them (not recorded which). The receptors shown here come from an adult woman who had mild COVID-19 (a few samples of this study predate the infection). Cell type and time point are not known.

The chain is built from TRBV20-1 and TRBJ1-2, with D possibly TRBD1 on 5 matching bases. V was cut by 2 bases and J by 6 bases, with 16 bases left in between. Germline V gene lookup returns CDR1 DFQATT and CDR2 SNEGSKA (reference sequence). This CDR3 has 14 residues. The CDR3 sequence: CSARNPGHPHGYTF. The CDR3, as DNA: TGCAGTGCTAGAAATCCGGGGCACCCTCATGGCTACACCTTC.

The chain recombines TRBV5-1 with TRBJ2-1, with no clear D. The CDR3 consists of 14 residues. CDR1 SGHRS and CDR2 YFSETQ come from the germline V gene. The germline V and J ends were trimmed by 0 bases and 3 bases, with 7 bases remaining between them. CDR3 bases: TGCGCCAGCAGCTTGGTTCAGAACTACAATGAGCAGTTCTTC. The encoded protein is CASSLVQNYNEQFF.

Written as DNA, the CDR3 is TGCAGTGCTAGAGCCGGGACAGGACCCTCTGGGGCCAACGTCCTGACTTTC. Translated: CSARAGTGPSGANVLTF. This rearrangement joins TRBV20-1 to TRBJ2-6; TRBD1 agrees at 8 bases. Germline V lookup: CDR1 DFQATT, CDR2 SNEGSKA (reference sequence). The CDR3 extends over 17 amino acids. The V and J ends lost 1 base and 0 bases, in that order; junction bases with no gene match: 5.

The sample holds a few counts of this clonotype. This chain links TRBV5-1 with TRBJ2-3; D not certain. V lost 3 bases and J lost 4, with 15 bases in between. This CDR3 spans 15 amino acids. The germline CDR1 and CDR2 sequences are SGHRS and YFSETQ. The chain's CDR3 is CASSSAPMGSDTQYF. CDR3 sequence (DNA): TGCGCCAGCAGCTCGGCACCGATGGGGTCAGATACGCAGTATTTT. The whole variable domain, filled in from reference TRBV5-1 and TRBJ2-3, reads KAGVTQTPRYLIKTRGQQVTLSCSPISGHRSVSWYQQTPGQGLQFLFEYFSETQRNKGNFPGRFSGRQFSNSRSEMNVSTLELGDSALYLCASSSAPMGSDTQYFGPGTRLTVL.

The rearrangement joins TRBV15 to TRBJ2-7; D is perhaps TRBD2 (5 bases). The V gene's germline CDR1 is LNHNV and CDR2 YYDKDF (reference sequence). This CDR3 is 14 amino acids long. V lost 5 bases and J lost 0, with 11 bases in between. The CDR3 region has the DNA TGTGCCACCAGCCGAGGAGGCGACTCCTACGAGCAGTACTTC. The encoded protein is CATSRGGDSYEQYF.

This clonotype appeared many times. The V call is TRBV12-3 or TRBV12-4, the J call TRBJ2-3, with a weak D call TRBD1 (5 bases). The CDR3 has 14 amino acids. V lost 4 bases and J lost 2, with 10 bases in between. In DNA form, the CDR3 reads TGTGCCAGCAGTTCTGACAGACCCACAGATACGCAGTATTTT. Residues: CASSSDRPTDTQYF.

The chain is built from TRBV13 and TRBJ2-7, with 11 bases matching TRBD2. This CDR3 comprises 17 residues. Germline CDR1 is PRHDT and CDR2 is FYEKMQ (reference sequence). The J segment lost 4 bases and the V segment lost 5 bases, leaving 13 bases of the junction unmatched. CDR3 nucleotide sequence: TGTGCCAGCAGCACCTATACTACCCGGACTAGCGGGTACGAGCAGTACTTC. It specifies CASSTYTTRTSGYEQYF.

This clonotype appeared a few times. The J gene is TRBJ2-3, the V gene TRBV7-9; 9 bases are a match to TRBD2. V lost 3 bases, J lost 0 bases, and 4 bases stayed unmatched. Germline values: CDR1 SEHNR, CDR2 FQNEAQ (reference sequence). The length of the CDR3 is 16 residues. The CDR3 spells CASSFGSGGSTDTQYF. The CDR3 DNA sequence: TGTGCCAGCAGCTTTGGTAGCGGGGGCAGCACAGATACGCAGTATTTT. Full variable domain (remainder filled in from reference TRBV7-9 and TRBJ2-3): DTGVSQNPRHKITKRGQNVTFRCDPISEHNRLYWYRQTLGQGPEFLTYFQNEAQLEKSRLLSDRFSAERPKGSFSTLEIQRTEQGDSAMYLCASSFGSGGSTDTQYFGPGTRLTVL.

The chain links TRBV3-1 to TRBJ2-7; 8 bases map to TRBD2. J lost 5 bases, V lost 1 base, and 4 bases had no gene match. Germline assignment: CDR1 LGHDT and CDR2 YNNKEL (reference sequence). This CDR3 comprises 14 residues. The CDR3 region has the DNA TGTGCCAGCAGCCAAGGGACTAGCACCGACGAGCAGTACTTC. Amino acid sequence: CASSQGTSTDEQYF.

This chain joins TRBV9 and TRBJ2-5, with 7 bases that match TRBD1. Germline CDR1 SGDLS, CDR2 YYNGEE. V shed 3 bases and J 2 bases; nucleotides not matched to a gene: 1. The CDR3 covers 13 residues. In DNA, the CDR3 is TGTGCCAGCAGCGAACAGGGGCAAGAGACCCAGTACTTC. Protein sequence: CASSEQGQETQYF.

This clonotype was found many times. CDR3 coding DNA: TGTGCCACCAGTGATTTGTCATATGGCTACACCTTC. As protein: CATSDLSYGYTF. The chain is built from TRBV24-1 and TRBJ1-2; D not resolved. The V end lost 0 bases, the J end lost 5 bases, and 3 bases lay between the germline ends. The germline V gene has CDR1 KGHDR and CDR2 SFDVKD. The CDR3 is 12 residues long.

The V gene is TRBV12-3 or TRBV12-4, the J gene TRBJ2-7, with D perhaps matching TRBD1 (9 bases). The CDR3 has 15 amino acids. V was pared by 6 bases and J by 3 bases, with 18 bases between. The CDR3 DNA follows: TGTGCCAGCAGCCGGGAGGGACAGGGACGCTACGAGCAGTACTTC. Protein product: CASSREGQGRYEQYF.

The CDR3 protein is CAITSGSGPGELFF. DNA of the CDR3: TGTGCCATCACTAGCGGGAGTGGTCCCGGGGAGCTGTTTTTT. The gene calls are TRBV10-3 and TRBJ2-2; 10 nucleotides align to TRBD2. CDR1 is ENHRY, CDR2 SYGVKD, per germline. This CDR3 comprises 14 residues. After removal of 7 bases from V and 6 bases from J, the junction contained 5 bases not matched to a gene.

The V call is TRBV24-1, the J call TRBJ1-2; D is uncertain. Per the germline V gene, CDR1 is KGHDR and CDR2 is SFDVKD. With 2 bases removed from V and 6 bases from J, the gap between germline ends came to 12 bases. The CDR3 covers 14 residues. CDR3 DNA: TGTGCCACCAGTGATTCCCGGACTGCACATGGCTACACCTTC. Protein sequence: CATSDSRTAHGYTF.

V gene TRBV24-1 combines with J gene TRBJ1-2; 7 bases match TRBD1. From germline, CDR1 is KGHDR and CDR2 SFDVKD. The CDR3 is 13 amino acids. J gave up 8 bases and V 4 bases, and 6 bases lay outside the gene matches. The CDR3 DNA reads TGTGCCACCAGTGACCCACAGGGGCGAGGCTACACCTTC. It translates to CATSDPQGRGYTF.

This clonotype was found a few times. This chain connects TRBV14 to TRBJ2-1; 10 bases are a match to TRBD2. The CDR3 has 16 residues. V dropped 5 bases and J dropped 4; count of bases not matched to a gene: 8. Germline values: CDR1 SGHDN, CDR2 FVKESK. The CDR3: CASSSRSSGGYNEQFF. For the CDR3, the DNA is TGTGCCAGCAGCTCTCGGAGTAGCGGGGGGTACAATGAGCAGTTCTTC. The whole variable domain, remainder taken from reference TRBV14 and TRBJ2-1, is EAGVTQFPSHSVIEKGQTVTLRCDPISGHDNLYWYRRVMGKEIKFLLHFVKESKQDESGMPNNRFLAERTGGTYSTLKVQPAELEDSGVYFCASSSRSSGGYNEQFFGPGTRLTVL.

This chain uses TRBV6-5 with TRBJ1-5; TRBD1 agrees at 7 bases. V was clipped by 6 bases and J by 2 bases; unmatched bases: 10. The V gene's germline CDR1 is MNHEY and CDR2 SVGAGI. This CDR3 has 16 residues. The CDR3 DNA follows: TGTGCCAGCAGCCCGTTGACAGGGTCGGGCAATCAGCCCCAGCATTTT. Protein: CASSPLTGSGNQPQHF.

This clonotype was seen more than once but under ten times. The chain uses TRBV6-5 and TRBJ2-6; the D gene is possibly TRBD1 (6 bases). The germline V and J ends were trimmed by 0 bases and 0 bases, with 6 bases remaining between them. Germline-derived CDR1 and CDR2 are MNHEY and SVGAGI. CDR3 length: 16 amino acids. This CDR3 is CASSYSGASGANVLTF. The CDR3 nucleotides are TGTGCCAGCAGTTACTCGGGGGCCTCTGGGGCCAACGTCCTGACTTTC.

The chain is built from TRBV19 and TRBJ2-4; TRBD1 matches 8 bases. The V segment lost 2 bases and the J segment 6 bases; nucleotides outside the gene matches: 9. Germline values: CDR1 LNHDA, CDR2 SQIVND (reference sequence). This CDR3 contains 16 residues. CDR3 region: CASSILPTGEANIQYF. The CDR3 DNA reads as TGTGCCAGTAGTATACTACCGACAGGGGAGGCAAACATTCAGTACTTC.

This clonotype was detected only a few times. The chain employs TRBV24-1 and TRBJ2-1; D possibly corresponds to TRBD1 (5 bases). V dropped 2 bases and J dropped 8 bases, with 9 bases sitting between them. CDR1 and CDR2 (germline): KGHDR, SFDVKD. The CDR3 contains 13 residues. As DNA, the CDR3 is TGTGCCACCAGTGATTACAGGTACGATGAGCAGTTCTTC. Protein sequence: CATSDYRYDEQFF.